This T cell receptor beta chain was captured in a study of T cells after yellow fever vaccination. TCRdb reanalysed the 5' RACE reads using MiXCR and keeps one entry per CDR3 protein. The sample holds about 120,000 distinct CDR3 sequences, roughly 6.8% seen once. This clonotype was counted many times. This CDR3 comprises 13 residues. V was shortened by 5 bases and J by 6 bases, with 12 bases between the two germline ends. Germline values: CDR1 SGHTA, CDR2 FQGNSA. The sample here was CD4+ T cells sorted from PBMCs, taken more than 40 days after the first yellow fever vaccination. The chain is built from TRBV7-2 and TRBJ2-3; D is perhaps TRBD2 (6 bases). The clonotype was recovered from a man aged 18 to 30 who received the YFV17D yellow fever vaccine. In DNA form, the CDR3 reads TGTGCCAGCAGCCCCGGGGGTGGGGATACGCAGTATTTT. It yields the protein CASSPGGGDTQYF. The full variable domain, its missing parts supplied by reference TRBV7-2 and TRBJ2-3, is GAGVSQSPSNKVTEKGKDVELRCDPISGHTALYWYRQSLGQGLEFLIYFQGNSAPDKSGLPSDRFSAERTGGSVSTLTIQRTQQEDSAVYLCASSPGGGDTQYFGPGTRLTVL.